The 9 T cell receptor beta chains presented below share a single source sample, sequenced in a study of T cell changes during pregnancy in multiple sclerosis. Clones were sequenced by immunoSEQ multiplex PCR, and TCRdb holds only the in-frame ones, with some missing. Of about 80,000 clones in the sample, 90% to 95% are singletons; the top ten hold around 1.4%. The specimen was peripheral blood, collected before pregnancy. All receptors derive from a female donor with multiple sclerosis, enrolled in a pregnancy study.

This chain connects TRBV7-3 to TRBJ2-7; 9 nucleotides agree with TRBD1. This CDR3 is 15 amino acids long. Germline loops: CDR1 SGHTA, CDR2 FQGTGA. J gave up 3 bases and V 1 base, and 4 bases lay outside the gene matches. Here the CDR3 reads CASSLSGTGIYEQYF. The CDR3 nucleotides are TGTGCCAGCAGCTTAAGCGGGACAGGGATCTACGAGCAGTACTTC.

The V gene is TRBV7-8, the J gene TRBJ2-2; D gene ambiguous. The V gene lost 8 bases and the J gene lost 8 bases, with 15 bases spanning the gap. This CDR3 is 13 amino acids long. Germline V gene lookup returns CDR1 SGHVS and CDR2 FQNEAQ. The CDR3 nucleotides are TGTGCCAGCTCTTCTAGTCTTGTGGGGGAGCTGTTTTTT. This gives the protein CASSSSLVGELFF. Combining the CDR3 with reference TRBV7-8 and TRBJ2-2 gives the whole variable domain GAGVSQSPRYKVAKRGQDVALRCDPISGHVSLFWYQQALGQGPEFLTYFQNEAQLDKSGLPSDRFFAERPEGSVSTLKIQRTQQEDSAVYLCASSSSLVGELFFGEGSRLTVL.

J is TRBJ1-1 and V is TRBV9; the D is unclear. The V end lost 3 bases, the J end lost 3 bases, and 15 bases lay between the germline ends. The CDR3 length is 15 residues. Germline V gene lookup returns CDR1 SGDLS and CDR2 YYNGEE. CDR3: CASSDGPRRHTEAFF. The CDR3 coding sequence is TGTGCCAGCAGCGACGGACCCCGGAGGCACACTGAAGCTTTCTTT.

The V call is TRBV25-1, the J call TRBJ1-2; the match to TRBD1 covers 7 bases. Trimming at V came to 6 bases and at J to 3 bases, leaving 7 bases not matched to a gene. The CDR3 is 14 residues long. The germline CDR1 and CDR2 sequences are MGHDK and SYGVNS. The chain's CDR3 is CASRGDSLDYGYTF. In nucleotides, the CDR3 is TGTGCCAGCAGAGGGGACAGTTTGGACTATGGCTACACCTTC.

V gene TRBV4-2 combines with J gene TRBJ1-4; D not resolved. The CDR3 has 13 amino acids. Looked up from germline, CDR1 is LGHNA and CDR2 is YNFKEQ. V was shortened by 7 bases and J by 0 bases, with 6 bases between the two germline ends. The CDR3 DNA reads as TGTGCCAGCAACGGAGCAACTAATGAAAAACTGTTTTTT. It translates to CASNGATNEKLFF.

The chain employs TRBV5-1 and TRBJ2-1, with 11 nucleotides matching TRBD2. Germline lookup yields CDR1 SGHRS and CDR2 YFSETQ. The V segment lost 2 bases and the J segment 4 bases; nucleotides outside the gene matches: 5. This CDR3 comprises 16 residues. The CDR3 DNA sequence: TGCGCCAGCAGCTTTCGTAGCGGGGGGGCTTACAATGAGCAGTTCTTC. This gives the protein CASSFRSGGAYNEQFF.

CDR3 residues: CAWGGGTHGYTF. CDR3 sequence (DNA): TGTGCCTGGGGGGGCGGCACACATGGCTACACCTTC. The J gene is TRBJ1-2, the V gene TRBV30; TRBD1 is a possible D gene (6 bases). In germline, CDR1 is GTSNPN, CDR2 SVGIG (reference sequence). The V and J ends lost 5 bases and 6 bases respectively, with 13 bases between them. This CDR3 comprises 12 residues.

The V call is TRBV5-1, the J call TRBJ2-7; 9 bases are shared with TRBD1. CDR1 is SGHRS, CDR2 YFSETQ, per germline. The CDR3 loop spans 16 amino acids. Trimming at V came to 4 bases and at J to 1 base, leaving 9 bases not matched to a gene. CDR3 nucleotides: TGCGCCAGCAGCCCCTTAGGGACAGGGCCTTCCTACGAGCAGTACTTC. Amino acid sequence: CASSPLGTGPSYEQYF.

The gene calls are TRBV6-6 and TRBJ2-5; TRBD2 might be the D (5 bases). This CDR3 is 14 amino acids long. Looked up from germline, CDR1 is MNHNY and CDR2 is SVGAGI (reference sequence). V was clipped by 5 bases and J by 4 bases, with 14 bases between them. CDR3 nucleotide sequence: TGTGCCAGCAGTGAGGGTGCACTAGGAGAGACCCAGTACTTC. Amino acid sequence: CASSEGALGETQYF.